These 30 T cell receptor beta chains originate from one sample sequenced in a study of T cells in localized non-small cell lung cancer. Libraries were prepared by immunoSEQ multiplex PCR; TCRdb keeps only in-frame clonotypes and omits some of them. Among fewer than 35,000 clones, less than 90% were seen once, and the ten largest hold about 3.2%. This sample comprised peripheral blood, obtained before any cancer treatment. Every receptor here comes from a female donor aged 60 or older with stage I lung adenocarcinoma.

CDR3: CASSPSSGLDYNEQFF. The DNA of the CDR3 is TGTGCCAGCTCACCCTCTAGCGGGCTCGACTACAATGAGCAGTTCTTC. This chain joins TRBV18 and TRBJ2-1; TRBD2 aligns across 8 bases. Losses at the gene ends were 3 bases for V and 3 bases for J; bases not matched to a gene: 7. Germline V lookup: CDR1 KGHSH, CDR2 LQKENI. The CDR3 covers 16 residues.

V is TRBV18 and J is TRBJ1-1, with TRBD1 identical over 9 bases. CDR3 size: 14 residues. V shed 3 bases and J 5 bases; nucleotides not matched to a gene: 4. Germline assignment: CDR1 KGHSH and CDR2 LQKENI. CDR3 sequence reads: CASSPDRGGTEAFF. CDR3 nucleotides: TGTGCCAGCTCACCCGACAGGGGGGGGACTGAAGCTTTCTTT.

CDR3 region: CASSVSSGRLTDTQYF. CDR3 in DNA: TGTGCCAGCAGCGTTTCTAGCGGGAGGTTGACAGATACGCAGTATTTT. This sequence joins TRBV7-3 and TRBJ2-3; 11 nucleotides match TRBD2. The germline CDR1 and CDR2 sequences are SGHTA and FQGTGA. Trimming took 5 bases from V and 3 from J; bases not matched to a gene: 7. The CDR3 contains 16 residues.

J is TRBJ2-1 and V is TRBV9; 9 nucleotides line up with TRBD2. The J segment lost 7 bases and the V segment lost 3 bases, leaving 8 bases of the junction unmatched. This CDR3 has 15 residues. CDR1 and CDR2 (germline): SGDLS, YYNGEE. CDR3: CASSARLAATNEQFF. For the CDR3, the DNA is TGTGCCAGCAGCGCCCGACTAGCGGCCACGAATGAGCAGTTCTTC.

The chain joins TRBV28 to TRBJ2-7, with TRBD1 matching 7 bases. Germline CDR1 MDHEN, CDR2 SYDVKM. Losses at the gene ends were 3 bases for V and 0 bases for J; bases not matched to a gene: 2. The length of the CDR3 is 14 residues. CDR3 bases: TGTGCCAGCAGTTTGGGACAGCCCTCCTACGAGCAGTACTTC. Its translation is CASSLGQPSYEQYF.

As DNA, the CDR3 is TGTGCCAGCAGCCCTCGGCTAGCGGGAGTCTCTGAGCAGTTCTTC. Protein sequence: CASSPRLAGVSEQFF. The chain employs TRBV11-3 and TRBJ2-1; 10 positions agree with TRBD2. This CDR3 is 15 amino acids long. Germline CDR1 is SGHNT and CDR2 is YENEEA. V lost 5 bases and J lost 9; bases outside the gene matches: 10.

The chain employs TRBV7-9 and TRBJ2-1; D remains ambiguous. The CDR3 runs 13 residues. V was pared by 1 base and J by 15 bases, with 16 bases between. Germline CDR1 and CDR2: SEHNR and FQNEAQ (reference sequence). The CDR3 DNA sequence: TGTGCCAGCAGCTTAGTGGGTGGCCGTTCCCTGTTCTTC. Translating gives CASSLVGGRSLFF.

The chain combines TRBV5-4 with TRBJ2-1; D possibly corresponds to TRBD2 (5 bases). From germline, CDR1 is SGHNT and CDR2 YYREEE (reference sequence). The germline V and J ends were trimmed by 5 bases and 5 bases, with 14 bases remaining between them. This CDR3 has 14 amino acids. The CDR3 DNA reads as TGTGCCAGCAGTTTGAAAGCGGTGAACAATGAGCAGTTCTTC. As protein: CASSLKAVNNEQFF.

This clone has only one observation. V and J are TRBV5-8 and TRBJ1-1; D is uncertain. V was clipped by 1 base and J by 3 bases, with 10 bases between them. Germline CDR1 and CDR2: SGHTS and YDEGEE. The CDR3 has 14 amino acids. CDR3 loop: CASSLLGRYTEAFF. The CDR3 coding sequence is TGTGCCAGCAGCTTGTTAGGGAGATACACTGAAGCTTTCTTT.

The rearrangement uses TRBV14 and TRBJ2-1; D is perhaps TRBD2 (6 bases). Between the trimmed V and J ends, which lost 3 bases and 5 bases, there was a span of 8 bases. Germline assignment: CDR1 SGHDN and CDR2 FVKESK. The CDR3 contains 13 residues. Here the CDR3 DNA reads TGTGCCAGCAGCCACGGGAGCCACAATGAGCAGTTCTTC. It translates to CASSHGSHNEQFF.

The chain carries TRBV30 and TRBJ1-5; D is undetermined. Germline V CDR1 and CDR2: GTSNPN, SVGIG (reference sequence). There are 14 residues in the CDR3. V lost 0 bases, J lost 3 bases, and 9 bases lay in between. Here the CDR3 DNA reads TGTGCCTGGAGTGTCCCGCAAAACAATCAGCCCCAGCATTTT. It specifies CAWSVPQNNQPQHF.

Only one count was recorded for this clone. The gene calls are TRBV5-6 and TRBJ2-1, with unresolved D. The V gene's germline CDR1 is SGHDT and CDR2 YYEEEE. V lost 3 bases and J 4 bases, leaving 14 bases between the germline ends. The CDR3 has 15 residues. The CDR3 DNA follows: TGTGCCAGCAGCTCTATTCGATACCTTTACAATGAGCAGTTCTTC. Translating it yields CASSSIRYLYNEQFF.

The chain couples TRBV5-5 to TRBJ2-6; no reliable D call. CDR1 and CDR2 from the germline V gene are SGHKS and YYEKEE (reference sequence). V was cut by 5 bases and J by 0 bases, with 6 bases left in between. The CDR3 is 14 amino acids. The DNA of the CDR3 is TGTGCCAGCAGAGTTAGCTCTGGGGCCAACGTCCTGACTTTC. Its translation is CASRVSSGANVLTF.

This chain joins TRBV16 and TRBJ2-1; D is uncertain. This CDR3 has 15 residues. Trimming shortened V by 5 bases and J by 5 bases, and 16 bases separated the two germline ends. Germline-derived CDR1 and CDR2 are KGHSY and FQNENV. The CDR3 loop is CASSTQPQADNEQFF. In DNA form, the CDR3 reads TGTGCCAGCAGCACGCAGCCGCAGGCGGACAATGAGCAGTTCTTC.

The V and J genes are TRBV23-1 and TRBJ1-1; D is uncertain. TRBV23-1 counts as an open reading frame of uncertain function. This CDR3 comprises 10 residues. The germline V and J ends were trimmed by 5 bases and 9 bases, with 7 bases remaining between them. DNA for the CDR3: TGCGCCAGCAGTAAGGACCAAGCTTTCTTT. Protein: CASSKDQAFF.

V usage is TRBV28 and J usage is TRBJ2-3, with 10 nucleotides matching TRBD2. V was clipped by 4 bases and J by 3 bases; unmatched bases: 4. Per the germline V gene, CDR1 is MDHEN and CDR2 is SYDVKM. The CDR3 length is 15 residues. The DNA of the CDR3 is TGTGCCAGCAGTTCCGGGACTAGCGTGACAGATACGCAGTATTTT. Translating gives CASSSGTSVTDTQYF.

This chain uses TRBV28 with TRBJ1-1; D gene uncertain. The CDR3 sequence is 14 residues long. CDR1 is MDHEN, CDR2 SYDVKM, per germline. Trimming took off 4 bases at V and 1 base at J, with 10 bases between the two ends. CDR3 region: CASSSPGGNTEAFF. In DNA form, the CDR3 reads TGTGCCAGCAGTTCTCCGGGCGGGAACACTGAAGCTTTCTTT.

V gene TRBV7-9 combines with J gene TRBJ2-5, with a tentative D call TRBD1 (5 bases). V shed 0 bases and J shed 5 bases, with 10 bases lying between them. Germline CDR1 reads SEHNR; CDR2 reads FQNEAQ (reference sequence). The CDR3 is 14 residues long. This CDR3 reads CASSLATGSETQYF. In DNA form, the CDR3 reads TGTGCCAGCAGCTTAGCCACAGGTTCGGAGACCCAGTACTTC.

The CDR3 region has the DNA TGTGCCAGCAGTTACCTGGGCGGTGCCTACGAGCAGTACTTC. It translates to CASSYLGGAYEQYF. This chain connects TRBV6-5 to TRBJ2-7; D not certain. V was shortened by 2 bases and J by 2 bases, with 10 bases between the two germline ends. Germline V gives CDR1 MNHEY, CDR2 SVGAGI. The CDR3 covers 14 residues.

This sequence joins TRBV5-1 and TRBJ2-4; D is possibly TRBD1 (6 bases). V shed 1 base and J shed 5 bases, with 13 bases lying between them. The CDR3 totals 15 residues. Per the germline V gene, CDR1 is SGHRS and CDR2 is YFSETQ. CDR3 region: CASSLSPGVENIQYF. In nucleotides, the CDR3 is TGCGCCAGCAGCTTGAGTCCAGGGGTAGAAAACATTCAGTACTTC.

This clone was observed a single time. The CDR3 loop is CASRTGNTEAFF. In nucleotides, the CDR3 is TGTGCCAGCCGAACAGGGAACACTGAAGCTTTCTTT. The V and J genes are TRBV28 and TRBJ1-1, with TRBD1 as a possible D gene (5 bases). CDR3 length: 12 residues. CDR1 is MDHEN and CDR2 is SYDVKM in the germline V gene. V was shortened by 8 bases and J by 1 base, with 8 bases between the two germline ends.

The J gene is TRBJ2-2, the V gene TRBV4-3; 10 bases fit TRBD1. V trimming: 3 bases; J trimming: 5 bases; junction bases outside the gene matches: 6. Germline V gene sequence: CDR1 LGHNA, CDR2 YSLEER. The CDR3 has 16 amino acids. The CDR3 DNA follows: TGCGCCAGCAGCCAGAACCCGGGACAGGGGACCGGGGAGCTGTTTTTT. Its translation: CASSQNPGQGTGELFF.

DNA of the CDR3: TGTGCCACCAGCAGAGTGCCCGTTTTGAACACTGAAGCTTTCTTT. Protein sequence: CATSRVPVLNTEAFF. The V gene is TRBV15, the J gene TRBJ1-1; D remains ambiguous. The V gene's germline CDR1 is LNHNV and CDR2 YYDKDF (reference sequence). This CDR3 contains 15 residues. V gave up 1 base and J gave up 0 bases, with 9 bases separating them.

The chain combines TRBV7-2 with TRBJ1-1; unclear D gene. The V gene lost 3 bases and the J gene lost 4 bases, with 9 bases spanning the gap. CDR3 size: 13 residues. The germline V gene encodes CDR1 SGHTA and CDR2 FQGNSA. Written as DNA, the CDR3 is TGTGCCAGCAGCTTCACGGTAGGCACTGAAGCTTTCTTT. Its protein is CASSFTVGTEAFF.

This chain uses TRBV28 with TRBJ2-7; 7 bases are a match to TRBD1. Germline V CDR1 and CDR2: MDHEN, SYDVKM. J gave up 6 bases and V 8 bases, and 10 bases lay outside the gene matches. This CDR3 region has 13 residues. The CDR3 sequence: CASGPLTGREQYF. CDR3 sequence (DNA): TGTGCCAGCGGCCCCTTGACAGGGCGCGAGCAGTACTTC.

The V and J genes are TRBV5-1 and TRBJ2-2, with 9 bases fitting TRBD2. The germline V gene encodes CDR1 SGHRS and CDR2 YFSETQ. J was trimmed by 1 base and V by 5 bases; bases with no gene match: 3. The CDR3 loop spans 15 amino acids. CDR3 DNA sequence: TGCGCCAGCAGTAGACTAGCGGAGAACACCGGGGAGCTGTTTTTT. Its translation: CASSRLAENTGELFF. Supplemented by reference TRBV5-1 and TRBJ2-2, the full variable domain reads KAGVTQTPRYLIKTRGQQVTLSCSPISGHRSVSWYQQTPGQGLQFLFEYFSETQRNKGNFPGRFSGRQFSNSRSEMNVSTLELGDSALYLCASSRLAENTGELFFGEGSRLTVL.

The chain is built from TRBV2 and TRBJ2-7; weak D call: TRBD1 (6 bases). The V and J ends lost 4 bases and 6 bases respectively, with 13 bases between them. This CDR3 is built from 13 residues. Germline CDR1 SNHLY, CDR2 FYNNEI. CDR3 protein: CASSGQGILEQYF. CDR3 bases: TGTGCCAGCAGTGGTCAGGGGATCCTCGAGCAGTACTTC.

This sequence joins TRBV5-1 and TRBJ1-1; a possible D gene is TRBD1 (5 bases). V lost 4 bases, J lost 7 bases, and 23 bases lay in between. CDR1 and CDR2 from the germline V gene are SGHRS and YFSETQ. The CDR3 spans 16 residues. The CDR3 is CASSLLNGQGSNEAFF. The CDR3 nucleotides read TGCGCCAGCAGCCTCCTTAATGGGCAGGGCTCAAATGAAGCTTTCTTT.

The V and J genes are TRBV7-2 and TRBJ2-7, with 11 positions matching TRBD2. Germline V gives CDR1 SGHTA, CDR2 FQGNSA. The junction had 4 bases not matched to a gene; V was cut back by 5 bases and J by 4 bases. This CDR3 is 14 amino acids long. The CDR3 region is CASSASSGRYEQYF. The CDR3 bases are TGTGCCAGCAGCGCATCTAGCGGGAGGTACGAGCAGTACTTC.

The gene calls are TRBV19 and TRBJ1-4; no reliable D call. Looked up from germline, CDR1 is LNHDA and CDR2 is SQIVND (reference sequence). The CDR3 extends over 18 amino acids. V dropped 3 bases and J dropped 7 bases, with 24 bases sitting between them. The DNA of the CDR3 is TGTGCCAGTAGTATGGATCATGGGTCCCCCACCTCCCCTGAAAAACTGTTTTTT. This gives the protein CASSMDHGSPTSPEKLFF.